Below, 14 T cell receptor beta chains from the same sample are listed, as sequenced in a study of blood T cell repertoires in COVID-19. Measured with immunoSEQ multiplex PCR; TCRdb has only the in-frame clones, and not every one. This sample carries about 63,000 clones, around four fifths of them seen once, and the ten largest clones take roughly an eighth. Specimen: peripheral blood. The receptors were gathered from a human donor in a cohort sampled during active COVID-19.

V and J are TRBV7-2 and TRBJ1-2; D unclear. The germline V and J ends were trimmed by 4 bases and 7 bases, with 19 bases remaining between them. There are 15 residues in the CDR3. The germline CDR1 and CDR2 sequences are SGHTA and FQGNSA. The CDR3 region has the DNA TGTGCCAGCAGCTCGGCGCTGACAAGACCGATTGGCTACACCTTC. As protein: CASSSALTRPIGYTF.

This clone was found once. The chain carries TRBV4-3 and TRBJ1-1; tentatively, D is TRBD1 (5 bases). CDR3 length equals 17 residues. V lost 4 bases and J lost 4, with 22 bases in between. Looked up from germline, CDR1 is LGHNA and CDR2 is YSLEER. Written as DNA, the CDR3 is TGCGCCAGCAGCCGGGGGGTCAGTAACGGTGGGGTCACTGAAGCTTTCTTT. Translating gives CASSRGVSNGGVTEAFF.

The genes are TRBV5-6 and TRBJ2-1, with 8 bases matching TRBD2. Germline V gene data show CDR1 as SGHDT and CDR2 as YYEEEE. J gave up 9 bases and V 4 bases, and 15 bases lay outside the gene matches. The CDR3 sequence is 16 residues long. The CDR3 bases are TGTGCCAGCAGCCCCACTAAGCGGGGGAGTATGGGTGAGCAGTTCTTC. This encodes CASSPTKRGSMGEQFF.

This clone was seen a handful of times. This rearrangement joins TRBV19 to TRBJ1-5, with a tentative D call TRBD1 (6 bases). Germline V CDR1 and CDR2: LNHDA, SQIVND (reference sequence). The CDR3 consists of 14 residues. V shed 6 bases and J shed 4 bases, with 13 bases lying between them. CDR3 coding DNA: TGTGCCAGTAGAACCGGGACAAATAATCAGCCCCAGCATTTT. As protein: CASRTGTNNQPQHF.

The chain's CDR3 is CASSQDPQLAKNIQYF. The CDR3 DNA is TGCGCCAGCAGCCAAGATCCGCAACTAGCCAAAAACATTCAGTACTTC. The chain carries TRBV4-1 and TRBJ2-4, with D unresolved. V was shortened by 0 bases and J by 0 bases, with 9 bases between the two germline ends. Germline V CDR1 and CDR2: MGHRA, YSYEKL. This CDR3 comprises 16 residues.

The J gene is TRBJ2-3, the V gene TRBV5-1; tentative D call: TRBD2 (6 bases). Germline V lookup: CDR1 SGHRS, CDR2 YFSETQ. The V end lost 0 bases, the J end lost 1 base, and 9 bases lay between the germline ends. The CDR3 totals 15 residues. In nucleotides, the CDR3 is TGCGCCAGCAGCTTGGAATGGGGGGGCACAGATACGCAGTATTTT. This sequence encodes CASSLEWGGTDTQYF.

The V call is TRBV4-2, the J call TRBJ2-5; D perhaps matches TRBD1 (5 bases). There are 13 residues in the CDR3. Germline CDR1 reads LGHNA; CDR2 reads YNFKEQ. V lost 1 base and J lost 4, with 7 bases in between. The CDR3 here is CASSQGGPETQYF. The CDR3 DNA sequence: TGTGCCAGCAGCCAAGGGGGCCCAGAGACCCAGTACTTC.

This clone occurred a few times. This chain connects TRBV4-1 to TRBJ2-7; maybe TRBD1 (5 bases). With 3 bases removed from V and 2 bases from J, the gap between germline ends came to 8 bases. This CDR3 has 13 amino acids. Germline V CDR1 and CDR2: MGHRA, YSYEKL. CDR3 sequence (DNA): TGCGCCAGCAGCCAGGGGCTAGCCTACGAGCAGTACTTC. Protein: CASSQGLAYEQYF.

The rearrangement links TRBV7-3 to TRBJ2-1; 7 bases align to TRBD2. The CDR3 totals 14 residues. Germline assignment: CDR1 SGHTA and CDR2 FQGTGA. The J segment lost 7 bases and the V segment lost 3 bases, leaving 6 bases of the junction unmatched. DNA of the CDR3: TGTGCCAGCAGCTTCGGCGGGGGTGGGAATGAGCAGTTCTTC. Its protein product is CASSFGGGGNEQFF.

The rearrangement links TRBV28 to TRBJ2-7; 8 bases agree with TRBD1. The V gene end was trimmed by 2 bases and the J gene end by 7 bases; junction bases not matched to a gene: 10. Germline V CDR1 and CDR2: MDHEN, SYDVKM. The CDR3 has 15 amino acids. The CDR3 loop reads CASSLVDRARQEQYF. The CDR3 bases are TGTGCCAGCAGTTTAGTGGACAGGGCCCGGCAAGAGCAGTACTTC.

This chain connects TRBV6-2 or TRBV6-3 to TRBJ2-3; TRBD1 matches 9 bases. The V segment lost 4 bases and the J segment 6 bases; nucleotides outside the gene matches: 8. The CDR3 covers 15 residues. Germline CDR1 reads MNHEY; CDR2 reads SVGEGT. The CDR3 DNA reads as TGTGCCAGCAGTTCCTCCGGGACAGGGCGGGATACGCAGTATTTT. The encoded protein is CASSSSGTGRDTQYF.

This chain's CDR3 is CASSNSGLSYEQYF. In DNA form, the CDR3 reads TGTGCCAGTAGTAATTCAGGGCTTTCCTACGAGCAGTACTTC. The V gene is TRBV19, the J gene TRBJ2-7; a possible D gene is TRBD1 (5 bases). Per the germline V gene, CDR1 is LNHDA and CDR2 is SQIVND (reference sequence). The V gene lost 4 bases and the J gene lost 1 base, with 11 bases spanning the gap. This CDR3 has 14 amino acids.

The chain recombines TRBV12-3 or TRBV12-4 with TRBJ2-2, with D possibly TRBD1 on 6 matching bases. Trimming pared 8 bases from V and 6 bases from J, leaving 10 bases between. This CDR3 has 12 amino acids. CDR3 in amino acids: CASRQGSGELFF. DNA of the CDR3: TGTGCCAGCCGTCAGGGGTCCGGGGAGCTGTTTTTT.

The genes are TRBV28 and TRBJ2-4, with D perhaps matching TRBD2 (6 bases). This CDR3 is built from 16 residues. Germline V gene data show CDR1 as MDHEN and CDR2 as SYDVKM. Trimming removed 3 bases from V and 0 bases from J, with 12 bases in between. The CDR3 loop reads CASSFGGILAKNIQYF. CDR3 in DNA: TGTGCCAGCAGTTTTGGGGGGATTCTAGCCAAAAACATTCAGTACTTC.